This is a list of T cell receptor beta chains from one sample in a study of shared clonotypes between healthy human individuals. Assay: immunoSEQ multiplex PCR; the TCRdb copy retains only in-frame clones and omits some. The sample lists about 1,800,000 clones, approximately 94% occurring once. Sequencing used naive CD8+ T cells sorted from blood. These receptor sequences come from a man between 18 and 35 years old in good health. Both conserved end residues are part of each CDR3. The order of the fields is clone size, J gene, D gene, V gene, CDR3 DNA, CDR3 protein. A D gene is named only where the DNA matches it firmly. Size values are once, few and many counts, or a class for expanded clones, and some rows have none.

. | TRBJ2-7 | . | TRBV27 | TGTGCCAGCAGTCCCCTAGTAACCTACGAGCAGTACTTC | CASSPLVTYEQYF
. | TRBJ1-6 | . | TRBV4-1 | TGCGCCAGCAGCCAAGAGGTCGTGAGCTCCTATAATTCACCCCTCCACTTT | CASSQEVVSSYNSPLHF
. | TRBJ1-4 | TRBD1 | TRBV5-1 | TGCGCCAGCAGCCCACGTTATGGGGAACAGGGGAACGAAAAACTGTTTTTT | CASSPRYGEQGNEKLFF
. | TRBJ2-5 | TRBD1 | TRBV10-2 | TGCGCCAGCAGTGAGTCAAGAGACAGGGGGCTTCAAGAGACCCAGTACTTC | CASSESRDRGLQETQYF
. | TRBJ2-7 | . | TRBV28 | TGTGCCAGCAGTTTTAGGGGCTTAGGCGCCTACGAGCAGTACTTC | CASSFRGLGAYEQYF
. | TRBJ2-7 | TRBD2 | TRBV27 | TGTGCCAGCAGTTTCCGGGGACTAGCGTCCTACGAGCAGTACTTC | CASSFRGLASYEQYF
. | TRBJ2-1 | TRBD1 | TRBV29-1 | TGCAGCGTAGGGACAGGCTTAACCAATGAGCAGTTCTTC | CSVGTGLTNEQFF
. | TRBJ2-5 | . | TRBV5-6 | TGTGCCAGCAGCTTGTTCGGTGCAGGCCACCAAGAGACCCAGTACTTC | CASSLFGAGHQETQYF
. | TRBJ2-3 | . | TRBV10-1 | TGCGCCAGCAGTGAGTCTAGCACAGATACGCAGTATTTT | CASSESSTDTQYF
once | TRBJ1-1 | . | TRBV11-2 | TGTGCCAGCAGCCCGTTCGACATGAGCGGTGAAGCTTTCTTT | CASSPFDMSGEAFF
. | TRBJ1-1 | TRBD1 | TRBV6-6 | TGTGCCAGCGACAGGGAGGACACTGAAGCTTTCTTT | CASDREDTEAFF
. | TRBJ1-2 | . | TRBV6-1 | TGTGCCAGCAGTGAAGTGGTAGGCGACTACTATGGCTACACCTTC | CASSEVVGDYYGYTF
. | TRBJ2-3 | TRBD2 | TRBV27 | TGTGCCAGCAGTCCTCTAGCGGGGACTAGCACAGATACGCAGTATTTT | CASSPLAGTSTDTQYF
once | TRBJ2-3 | . | TRBV5-1 | TGCGCCAGCAGCTTGGCCAGCTTTTCGGAAGATACGCAGTATTTT | CASSLASFSEDTQYF
. | TRBJ1-5 | . | TRBV10-3 | TGTGCCATCAGTGAGAGTCATCAGCCCCAGCATTTT | CAISESHQPQHF
. | TRBJ2-5 | . | TRBV7-9 | TGTGCCAGCAGCTTACAACATATCCAAGAGACCCAGTACTTC | CASSLQHIQETQYF
once | TRBJ2-7 | . | TRBV15 | TGTGCCACCAGCGGAGGTGACAGTCGGCAGTACTTC | CATSGGDSRQYF
. | TRBJ2-7 | TRBD2 | TRBV13 | TGTGCCAGCAGCTTTTATAGCGGGAGTGTCTACGAGCAGTACTTC | CASSFYSGSVYEQYF
. | TRBJ2-5 | . | TRBV5-6 | TGTGCCAGCAGCCTTCCCAGTTCACAAGAGACCCAGTACTTC | CASSLPSSQETQYF
. | TRBJ2-3 | . | TRBV5-1 | TGCGCCAGCAGCTACTCCGAGACAGGTGTAGGAGATACGCAGTATTTT | CASSYSETGVGDTQYF
. | TRBJ2-1 | TRBD2 | TRBV5-6 | TGTGCCAGCAGCTTGCCCGGGACCCAGCCGAGCGGGAACAATGAGCAGTTCTTC | CASSLPGTQPSGNNEQFF
. | TRBJ1-1 | . | TRBV7-9 | TGTGCCAGCAGCTTAGGTGTTCAAATACAGGGACTGAACACTGAAGCTTTCTTT | CASSLGVQIQGLNTEAFF